This T cell receptor beta chain is drawn from a study of Ad26.COV2.S vaccination and SARS-CoV-2 variants. V lost 6 bases to trimming and J lost 1 base, with 10 bases between them. Germline V gives CDR1 SGHVS, CDR2 FQNEAQ. The CDR3 is 14 amino acids. TCRdb keeps only in-frame clones here, not all; method: immunoSEQ multiplex PCR. The sample lists approximately 300,000 clones, 85% to 90% occurring once. Treatment noted: some 20 received Ad26.COV2.S at low or high dose, single or two shots; 5 received placebo; per-sample allocation not given. Specimen acquisition occurred on day 63 following the initial vaccine or placebo injection.

The material sequenced was peripheral blood, taken in a trial of Ad26.COV2.S vaccine versus placebo. This chain links TRBV7-8 with TRBJ1-3, with D possibly TRBD1 on 6 matching bases. The TCR sequence derives from a person aged 18-60 years who received the Ad26.COV2.S COVID-19 vaccine or a placebo. The CDR3 protein is CASRPRGSGNTIYF. CDR3 nucleotide sequence: TGTGCCAGCAGGCCCAGGGGTTCTGGAAACACCATATATTTT. The whole variable domain, remainder taken from reference TRBV7-8 and TRBJ1-3, is GAGVSQSPRYKVAKRGQDVALRCDPISGHVSLFWYQQALGQGPEFLTYFQNEAQLDKSGLPSDRFFAERPEGSVSTLKIQRTQQEDSAVYLCASRPRGSGNTIYFGEGSWLTVV.